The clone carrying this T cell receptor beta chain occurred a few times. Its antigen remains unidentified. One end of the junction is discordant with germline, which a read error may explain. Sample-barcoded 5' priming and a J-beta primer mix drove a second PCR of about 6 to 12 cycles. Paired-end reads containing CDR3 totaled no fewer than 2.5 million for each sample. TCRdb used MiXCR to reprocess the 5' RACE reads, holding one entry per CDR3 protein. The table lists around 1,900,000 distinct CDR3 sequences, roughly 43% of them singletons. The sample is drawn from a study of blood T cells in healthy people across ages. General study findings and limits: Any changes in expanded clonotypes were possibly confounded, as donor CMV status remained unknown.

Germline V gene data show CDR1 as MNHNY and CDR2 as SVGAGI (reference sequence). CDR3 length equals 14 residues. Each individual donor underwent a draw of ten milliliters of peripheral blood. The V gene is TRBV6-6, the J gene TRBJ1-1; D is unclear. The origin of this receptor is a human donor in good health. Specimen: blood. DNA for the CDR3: TGTGCCAGCAGTTACCAAGGACTGAACACTGAGGCTTTCTTT. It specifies CASSYQGLNTEAFF.